This T cell receptor (beta chain) was identified during a study of blood T cell repertoires in COVID-19. CDR1 DFQATT and CDR2 SNEGSKA come from the germline V gene (reference sequence). This CDR3 region has 16 residues. Between the trimmed V and J ends, which lost 3 bases and 4 bases, there was a span of 19 bases. TCRdb's copy holds only in-frame clones and misses some; the assay was immunoSEQ multiplex PCR. The table lists approximately 170,000 clones, 88% of them singletons. Sequencing used peripheral blood. The gene calls are TRBV20-1 and TRBJ1-3; possibly TRBD1 for D (5 bases). The receptor's source is a man in his fifties or sixties with acute or convalescent COVID-19. CDR3 DNA: TGCAGTGCTAGTCCCCAGAGTTTAGGGGAAGGAAACACCATATATTTT. As protein: CSASPQSLGEGNTIYF.